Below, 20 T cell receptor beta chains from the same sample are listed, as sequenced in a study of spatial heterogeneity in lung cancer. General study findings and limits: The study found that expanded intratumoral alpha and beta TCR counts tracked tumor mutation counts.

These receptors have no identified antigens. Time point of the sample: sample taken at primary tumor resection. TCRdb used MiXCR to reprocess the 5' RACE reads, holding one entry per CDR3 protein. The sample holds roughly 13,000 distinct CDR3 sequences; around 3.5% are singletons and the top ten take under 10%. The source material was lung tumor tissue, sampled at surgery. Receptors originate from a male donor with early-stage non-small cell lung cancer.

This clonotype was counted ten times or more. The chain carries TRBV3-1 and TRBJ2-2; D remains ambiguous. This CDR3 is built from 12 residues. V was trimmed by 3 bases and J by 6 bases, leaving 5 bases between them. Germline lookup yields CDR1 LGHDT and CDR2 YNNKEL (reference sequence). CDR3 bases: TGTGCCAGCAGCCATGCACCCGGGGAGCTGTTTTTT. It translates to CASSHAPGELFF.

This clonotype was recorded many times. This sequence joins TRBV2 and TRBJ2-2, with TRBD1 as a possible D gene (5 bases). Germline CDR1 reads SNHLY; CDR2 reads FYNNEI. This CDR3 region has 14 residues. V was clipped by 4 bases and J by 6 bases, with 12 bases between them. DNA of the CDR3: TGTGCCAGCAGTGCCTTTGGGGCGGCCGGGGAGCTGTTTTTT. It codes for CASSAFGAAGELFF.

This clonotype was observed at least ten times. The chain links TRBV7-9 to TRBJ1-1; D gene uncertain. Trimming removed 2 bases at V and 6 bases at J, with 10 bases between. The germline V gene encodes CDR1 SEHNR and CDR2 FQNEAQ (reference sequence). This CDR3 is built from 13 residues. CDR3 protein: CASSLWTAPEAFF. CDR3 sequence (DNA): TGTGCCAGCAGCTTATGGACCGCTCCTGAAGCTTTCTTT.

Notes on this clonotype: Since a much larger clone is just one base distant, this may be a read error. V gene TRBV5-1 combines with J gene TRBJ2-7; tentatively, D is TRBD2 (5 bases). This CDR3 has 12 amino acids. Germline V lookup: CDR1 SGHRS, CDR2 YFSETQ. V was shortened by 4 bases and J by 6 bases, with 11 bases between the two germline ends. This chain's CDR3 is CASSPRRGEQYF. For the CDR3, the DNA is TGCGCCAGCAGCCCAAGACGGGGCGAGCAGTACTTC.

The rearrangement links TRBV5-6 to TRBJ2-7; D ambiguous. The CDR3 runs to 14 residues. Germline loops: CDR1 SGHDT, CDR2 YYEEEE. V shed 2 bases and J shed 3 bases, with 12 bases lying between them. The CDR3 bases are TGTGCCAGCAGCTTTCGTCGACATAGCTACGAGCAGTACGTC. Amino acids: CASSFRRHSYEQYV.

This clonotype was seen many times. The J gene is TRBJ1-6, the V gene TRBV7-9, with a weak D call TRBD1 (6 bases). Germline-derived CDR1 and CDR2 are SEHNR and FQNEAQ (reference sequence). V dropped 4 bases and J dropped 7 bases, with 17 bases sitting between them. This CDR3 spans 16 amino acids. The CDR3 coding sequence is TGTGCCAGCAGCTCAATGGGGGGGCGGGGAAATTCACCCCTCCACTTT. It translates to CASSSMGGRGNSPLHF.

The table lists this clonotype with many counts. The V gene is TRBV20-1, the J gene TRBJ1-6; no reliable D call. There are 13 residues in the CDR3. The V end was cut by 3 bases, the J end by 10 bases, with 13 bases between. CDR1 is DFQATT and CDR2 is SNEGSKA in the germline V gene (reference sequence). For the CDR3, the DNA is TGCAGTGCTAGCCCGGGGATTAACTCACCCCTCCACTTT. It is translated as CSASPGINSPLHF.

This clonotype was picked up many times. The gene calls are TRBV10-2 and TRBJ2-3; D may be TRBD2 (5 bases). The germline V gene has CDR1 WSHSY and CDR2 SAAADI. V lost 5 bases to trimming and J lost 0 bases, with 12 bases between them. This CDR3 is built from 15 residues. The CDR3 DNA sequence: TGCGCCAGCAGTCGCACCGGACTGAGCACAGATACGCAGTATTTT. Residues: CASSRTGLSTDTQYF.

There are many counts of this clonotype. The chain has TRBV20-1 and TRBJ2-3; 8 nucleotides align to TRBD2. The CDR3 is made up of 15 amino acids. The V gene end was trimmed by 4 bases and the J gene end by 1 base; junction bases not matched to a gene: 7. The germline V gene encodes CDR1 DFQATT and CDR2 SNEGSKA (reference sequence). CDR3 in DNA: TGCAGTGCTACGAAGCGGGGGACCCGCACAGATACGCAGTATTTT. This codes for CSATKRGTRTDTQYF.

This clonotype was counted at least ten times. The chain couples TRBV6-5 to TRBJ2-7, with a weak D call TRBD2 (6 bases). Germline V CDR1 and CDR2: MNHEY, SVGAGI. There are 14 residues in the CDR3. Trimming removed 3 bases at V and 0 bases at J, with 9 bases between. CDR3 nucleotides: TGTGCCAGCAGTTATTCGCGGGGCTCCTACGAGCAGTACGTC. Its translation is CASSYSRGSYEQYV.

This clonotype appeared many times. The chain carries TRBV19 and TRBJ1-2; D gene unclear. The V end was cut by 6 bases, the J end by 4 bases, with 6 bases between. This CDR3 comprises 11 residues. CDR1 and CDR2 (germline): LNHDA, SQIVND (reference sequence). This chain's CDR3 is CASSQVYGYTF. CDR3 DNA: TGTGCCAGTAGCCAAGTCTATGGCTACACCTTC.

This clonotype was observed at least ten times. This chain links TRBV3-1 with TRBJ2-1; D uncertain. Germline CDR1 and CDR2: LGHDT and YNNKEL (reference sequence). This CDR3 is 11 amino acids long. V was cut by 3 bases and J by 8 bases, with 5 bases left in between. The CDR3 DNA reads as TGTGCCAGCAGCCAGGCATATGAGCAGTTCTTC. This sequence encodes CASSQAYEQFF.

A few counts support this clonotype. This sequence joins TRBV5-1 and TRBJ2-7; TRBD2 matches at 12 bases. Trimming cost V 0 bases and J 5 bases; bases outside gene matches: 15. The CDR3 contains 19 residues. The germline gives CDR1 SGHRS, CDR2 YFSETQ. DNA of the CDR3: TGCGCCAGCAGCTTGGGAGTTCCTCTACTAGCGGGAGGTCGGGACGAGCAGTACTTC. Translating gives CASSLGVPLLAGGRDEQYF.

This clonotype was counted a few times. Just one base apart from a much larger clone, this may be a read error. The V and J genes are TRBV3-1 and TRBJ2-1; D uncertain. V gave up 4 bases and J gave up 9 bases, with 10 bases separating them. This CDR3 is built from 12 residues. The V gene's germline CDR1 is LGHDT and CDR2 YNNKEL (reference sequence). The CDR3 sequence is CASSPPGPEQFF. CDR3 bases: TGTGCCAGCAGCCCCCCCGGGCCTGAGCAGTTCTTC.

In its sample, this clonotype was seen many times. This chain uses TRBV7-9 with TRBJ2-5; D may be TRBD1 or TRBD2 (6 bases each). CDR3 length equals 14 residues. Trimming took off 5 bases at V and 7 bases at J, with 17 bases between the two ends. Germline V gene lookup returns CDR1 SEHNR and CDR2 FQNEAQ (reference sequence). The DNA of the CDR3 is TGTGCCAGCAGCCTGGGGCAGGGGACTGTGACCCAGTACTTC. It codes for CASSLGQGTVTQYF.

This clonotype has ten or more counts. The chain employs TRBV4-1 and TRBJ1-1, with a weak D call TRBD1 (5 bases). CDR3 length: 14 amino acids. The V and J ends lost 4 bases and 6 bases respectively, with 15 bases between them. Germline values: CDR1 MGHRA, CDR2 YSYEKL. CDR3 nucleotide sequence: TGCGCCAGCAGCCTACCAGGGAGAGGCGCTGAAGCTTTCTTT. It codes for CASSLPGRGAEAFF.

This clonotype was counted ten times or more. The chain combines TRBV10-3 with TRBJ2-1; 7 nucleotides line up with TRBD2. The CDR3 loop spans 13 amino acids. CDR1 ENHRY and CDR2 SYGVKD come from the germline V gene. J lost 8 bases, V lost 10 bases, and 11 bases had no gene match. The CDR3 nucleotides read TGTGCCAGGAAGGCGGGAGAGTGGGATGAGCAGTTCTTC. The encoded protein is CARKAGEWDEQFF.

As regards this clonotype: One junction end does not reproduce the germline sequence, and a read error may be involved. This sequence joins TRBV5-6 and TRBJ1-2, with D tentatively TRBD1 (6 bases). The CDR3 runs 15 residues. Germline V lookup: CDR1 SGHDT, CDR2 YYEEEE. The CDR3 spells CASSLRAAGGYGYHF. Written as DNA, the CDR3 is TGTGCCAGCAGCTTGCGAGCCGCGGGGGGCTATGGCTACCACTTC.

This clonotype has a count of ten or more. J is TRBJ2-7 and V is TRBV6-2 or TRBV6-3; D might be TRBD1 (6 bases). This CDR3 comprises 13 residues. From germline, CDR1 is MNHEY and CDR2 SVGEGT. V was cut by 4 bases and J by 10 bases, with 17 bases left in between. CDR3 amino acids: CASSSTGPPAQYV. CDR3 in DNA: TGTGCCAGCAGTTCCACAGGGCCCCCTGCTCAGTACGTC.

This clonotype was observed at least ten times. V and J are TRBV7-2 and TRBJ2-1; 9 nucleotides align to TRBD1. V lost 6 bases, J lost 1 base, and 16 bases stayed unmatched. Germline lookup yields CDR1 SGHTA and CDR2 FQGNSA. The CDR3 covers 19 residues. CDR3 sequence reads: CASRERVKTGGRSYNEQFF. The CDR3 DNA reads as TGTGCCAGCAGAGAGAGAGTTAAGACAGGGGGGAGATCCTACAATGAGCAGTTCTTC.